Below, one T cell receptor (beta chain) is given with its context. Authors' methods: From reference gene primer amplification, estimates of nucleated cell counts were derived. The protocol was immunoSEQ multiplex PCR, while the TCRdb copy is restricted to in-frame clones and leaves out a portion. V and J calls plus clone size are reproduced from that table; the DNA served to infer D and trimming. The table records tens of thousands of clones, roughly 86% of them present only once. This entry is derived from a study of blood T cell repertoires in COVID-19. Overall study context: Acute and convalescent COVID-19 specimens originated in the United States, Italy and Spain.

This receptor was identified in a man in his fifties or sixties with active or convalescent COVID-19. The sample consisted of peripheral blood.

CDR3 loop: CASIPGGSNQPQHF. Written as DNA, the CDR3 is TGTGCCAGCATACCGGGGGGAAGCAATCAGCCCCAGCATTTT. This chain uses TRBV6-5 with TRBJ1-5; D is perhaps TRBD1 (5 bases). CDR1 is MNHEY and CDR2 is SVGAGI in the germline V gene. V gave up 7 bases and J gave up 1 base, with 11 bases separating them. There are 14 residues in the CDR3.